This is a list of T cell receptor beta chains from one sample in a study of CD8 T cells in Susac syndrome. TCRdb called the immunoSEQ multiplex PCR reads again in MiXCR, with one record for every CDR3 protein. This table has some 260,000 distinct CDR3 sequences, approximately 92% appearing once. What was sequenced was CD4+ T cells from PBMCs. These receptors all stem from a human donor with multiple sclerosis. Both conserved end residues are part of each CDR3. A D gene is named only where the DNA matches it firmly. Clone size is not always given. Where it is, it says once, few, many or a class for expanded clones.

J	D	V	size	CDR3	DNA
TRBJ1-3	-	TRBV2	once	CASRAGGGSGNTIYF	TGTGCCAGCCGAGCTGGTGGGGGGTCTGGAAACACCATATATTTT
TRBJ2-3	TRBD2	TRBV3-1	-	CASSHPAGLAVTDTQYF	TGTGCCAGCAGCCATCCAGCGGGGCTAGCGGTCACAGATACGCAGTATTTT
TRBJ2-1	-	TRBV24-1	-	CATSDGGFNEQFF	TGTGCCACCAGTGATGGGGGGTTTAATGAGCAGTTCTTC
TRBJ2-3	TRBD2	TRBV10-3	-	CAISGTSGTVADTQYF	TGTGCCATCAGTGGGACTAGCGGGACGGTAGCAGATACGCAGTATTTT
TRBJ1-1	-	TRBV20-1	once	CSARDPRLNTEAFF	TGCAGTGCTAGAGATCCCCGACTGAACACTGAAGCTTTCTTT
TRBJ2-7	-	TRBV6-5	-	CASRLDSSPSYEQYF	TGTGCCAGCAGACTGGACAGCTCTCCTTCCTACGAGCAGTACTTC
TRBJ2-7	-	TRBV6-1	once	CASTVLGGGQYEQYF	TGTGCCAGCACGGTCTTGGGGGGGGGCCAGTACGAGCAGTACTTC
TRBJ1-1	TRBD1	TRBV28	-	CASSVYRGVRTEAFF	TGTGCCAGCAGTGTATACAGGGGAGTGCGGACTGAAGCTTTCTTT
TRBJ1-1	TRBD1	TRBV30	-	CAWSAGTGGRGTEAFF	TGTGCCTGGAGCGCCGGGACAGGGGGCCGGGGCACTGAAGCTTTCTTT
TRBJ2-1	TRBD2	TRBV12-3/TRBV12-4	-	CASSHATSGRWNEQFF	TGTGCCAGCAGTCACGCAACTAGCGGGAGATGGAATGAGCAGTTCTTC
TRBJ1-2	-	TRBV4-1	-	CASSQPSRGANYGYTF	TGCGCCAGCAGCCAACCATCCCGAGGCGCTAACTATGGCTACACCTTC
TRBJ2-3	-	TRBV28	-	CASSLVPGTDTQYF	TGTGCCAGCAGTTTGGTTCCCGGCACAGATACGCAGTATTTT
TRBJ2-1	-	TRBV18	-	CASSPKGNEQFF	TGTGCCAGCTCACCAAAGGGTAATGAGCAGTTCTTC
TRBJ1-2	-	TRBV7-9	-	CASSLAGGQNYGYTF	TGTGCCAGCAGCTTAGCGGGGGGGCAGAACTATGGCTACACCTTC
TRBJ2-3	TRBD2	TRBV20-1	-	CSARALANADTQYF	TGCAGTGCTAGGGCACTAGCGAACGCAGATACGCAGTATTTT
TRBJ2-6	TRBD1	TRBV5-1	-	CASRTGTNSGANVLTF	TGCGCCAGCAGGACAGGGACCAACTCTGGGGCCAACGTCCTGACTTTC
TRBJ2-1	TRBD1	TRBV3-1	-	CASSPGTGTNEQFF	TGTGCCAGCAGCCCCGGGACAGGGACCAATGAGCAGTTCTTC
TRBJ1-1	TRBD1	TRBV6-1	-	CASRSDRDTEAFF	TGTGCCAGCAGGTCCGACAGGGACACTGAAGCTTTCTTT
TRBJ2-1	-	TRBV20-1	-	CSARFSYNEQFF	TGCAGTGCCAGGTTCTCCTACAATGAGCAGTTCTTC
TRBJ1-3	TRBD1	TRBV5-1	-	CASSPTTGAGNTIYF	TGCGCCAGCAGCCCAACTACAGGGGCTGGAAACACCATATATTTT
TRBJ2-3	-	TRBV7-8	-	CASSPPLLDTQYF	TGTGCCAGCAGCCCCCCCTTATTGGATACGCAGTATTTT
TRBJ2-7	TRBD2	TRBV14	-	CASSPRVAGTEQYF	TGTGCCAGCAGCCCCCGGGTAGCGGGGACAGAGCAGTACTTC
TRBJ2-5	TRBD2	TRBV20-1	-	CSAREAGTQETQYF	TGCAGTGCTAGAGAAGCGGGGACCCAAGAGACCCAGTACTTC
TRBJ2-3	TRBD1	TRBV3-1	-	CASSRRLGQGNTDTQYF	TGTGCCAGCAGCCGGAGACTGGGACAGGGAAACACAGATACGCAGTATTTT
TRBJ2-2	-	TRBV5-1	-	CASSPTVPGELFF	TGCGCCAGCAGCCCGACAGTCCCCGGGGAGCTGTTTTTT